This T cell receptor beta chain derives from a study of blood T cell repertoires in COVID-19. Measured with immunoSEQ multiplex PCR; TCRdb has only the in-frame clones, and not every one. The sample lists over 150,000 clones; around 87% were seen once. Sequencing was carried out using peripheral blood. The TCR originated in a man aged 35 to 55 with active or convalescent COVID-19.

CDR3 in amino acids: CASSLAGEINQPQHF. The CDR3 bases are TGCGCCAGCAGCTTGGCCGGGGAGATTAATCAGCCCCAGCATTTT. This chain uses TRBV5-1 with TRBJ1-5; D remains ambiguous. The V end lost 0 bases, the J end lost 4 bases, and 11 bases lay between the germline ends. Germline V gene lookup returns CDR1 SGHRS and CDR2 YFSETQ. The CDR3 spans 15 residues.